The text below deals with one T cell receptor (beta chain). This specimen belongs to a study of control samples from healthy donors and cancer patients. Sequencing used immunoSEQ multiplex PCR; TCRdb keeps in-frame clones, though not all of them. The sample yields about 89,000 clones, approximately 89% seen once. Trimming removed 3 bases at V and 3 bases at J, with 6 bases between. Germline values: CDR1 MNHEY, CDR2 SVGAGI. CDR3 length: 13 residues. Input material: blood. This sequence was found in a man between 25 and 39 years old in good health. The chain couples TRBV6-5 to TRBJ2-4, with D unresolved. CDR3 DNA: TGTGCCAGCAGTTATGGGGTCAAAAACATTCAGTACTTC. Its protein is CASSYGVKNIQYF.